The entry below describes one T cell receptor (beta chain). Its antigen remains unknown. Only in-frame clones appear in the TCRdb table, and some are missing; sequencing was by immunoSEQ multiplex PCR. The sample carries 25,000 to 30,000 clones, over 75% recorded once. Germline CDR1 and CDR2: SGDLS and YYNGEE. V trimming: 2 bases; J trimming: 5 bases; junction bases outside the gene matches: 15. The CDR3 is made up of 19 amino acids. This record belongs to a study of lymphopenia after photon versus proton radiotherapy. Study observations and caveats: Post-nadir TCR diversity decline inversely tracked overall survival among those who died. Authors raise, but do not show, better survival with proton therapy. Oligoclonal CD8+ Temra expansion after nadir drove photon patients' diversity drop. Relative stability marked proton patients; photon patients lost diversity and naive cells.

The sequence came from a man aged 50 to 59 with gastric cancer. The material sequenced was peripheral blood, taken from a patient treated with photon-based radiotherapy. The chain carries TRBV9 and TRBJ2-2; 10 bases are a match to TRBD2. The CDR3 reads CASSVTPHSGGAHTGELFF. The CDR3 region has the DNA TGTGCCAGCAGCGTGACTCCCCACAGCGGGGGGGCCCATACCGGGGAGCTGTTTTTT.